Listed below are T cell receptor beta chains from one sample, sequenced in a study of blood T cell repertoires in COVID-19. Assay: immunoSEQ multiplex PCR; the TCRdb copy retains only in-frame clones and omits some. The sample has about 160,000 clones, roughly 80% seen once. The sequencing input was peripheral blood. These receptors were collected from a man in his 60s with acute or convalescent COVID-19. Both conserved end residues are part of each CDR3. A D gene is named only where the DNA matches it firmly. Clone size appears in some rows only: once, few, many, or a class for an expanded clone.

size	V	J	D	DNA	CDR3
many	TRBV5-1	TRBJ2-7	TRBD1	TGCGCCAGCAGCTTGGCTACGGGGACAGGGATCCACGAGCAGTACTTC	CASSLATGTGIHEQYF
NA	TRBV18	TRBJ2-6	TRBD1	TGTGCCAGCTCACCACCGGGACAGGGTAATGGGGCCAACGTCCTGACTTTC	CASSPPGQGNGANVLTF
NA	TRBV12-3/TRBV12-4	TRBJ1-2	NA	TGTGCCAGCAGTTTAACAGGGCAGTATGGCTACACCTTC	CASSLTGQYGYTF
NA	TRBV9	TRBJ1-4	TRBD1	TGTGCCAGCAGCGGAGAGGGGACAGGGGGTGAAAAACTGTTTTTT	CASSGEGTGGEKLFF
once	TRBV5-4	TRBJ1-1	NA	TGTGCCAGCAGCTTGGGGAGCACTGAAGCTTTCTTT	CASSLGSTEAFF
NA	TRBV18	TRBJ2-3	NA	TGTGCCAGCTCACTGTCCAGGGGTTACACAGATACGCAGTATTTT	CASSLSRGYTDTQYF
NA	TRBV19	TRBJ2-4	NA	TGTGCCAGTAGTAAGTACCACGGGGGAAACATTCAGTACTTC	CASSKYHGGNIQYF
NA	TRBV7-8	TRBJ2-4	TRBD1	TGTGCCAGCAGCGCAAACCCGACAGGGACGCTAGCCAAAAACATTCAGTACTTC	CASSANPTGTLAKNIQYF
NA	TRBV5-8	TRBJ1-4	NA	TGTGCCAGCAGCTCCGGACAGACCCATGAAAAACTGTTTTTT	CASSSGQTHEKLFF
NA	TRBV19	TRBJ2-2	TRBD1	TGTGCCAGTTCTTACGCAGGGGGGAACACCGGGGAGCTGTTTTTT	CASSYAGGNTGELFF